Shown below are 7 T cell receptor beta chains from a single sample sequenced in a study of PD-L1 blockade in urothelial cancer. Time point specified: pretreatment peripheral blood. The protocol was immunoSEQ multiplex PCR, while the TCRdb copy is restricted to in-frame clones and leaves out a portion. The table includes 130,000 or so clones, approximately 84% detected once. The input for sequencing was PBMCs, taken around atezolizumab (anti-PD-L1) treatment. The source is a man aged 50 or older with urothelial cancer.

The gene calls are TRBV21-1 and TRBJ2-1; the D segment call TRBD2 is taken from the table without a DNA check. TRBV21-1 is classified as a pseudogene. The CDR3 consists of 14 residues. CDR3 residues: CARTGAGGDNEQFF. The CDR3, as DNA: TGTGCCAGGACGGGAGCAGGAGGGGACAATGAGCAGTTCTTC.

The genes are TRBV6-5 and TRBJ2-7; 10 nucleotides align to TRBD1. CDR3 length equals 15 residues. Germline V gene data show CDR1 as MNHEY and CDR2 as SVGAGI. The V gene end was trimmed by 2 bases and the J gene end by 5 bases; junction bases not matched to a gene: 6. CDR3 bases: TGTGCCAGCAGTTACCGACCGACAGGGGGCCACGAGCAGTACTTC. Protein product: CASSYRPTGGHEQYF.

V gene TRBV11-2 combines with J gene TRBJ2-7, with 9 nucleotides matching TRBD2. Germline V gene data show CDR1 as SGHAT and CDR2 as FQNNGV. The J segment lost 2 bases and the V segment lost 5 bases, leaving 4 bases of the junction unmatched. This CDR3 contains 14 residues. The CDR3 region has the DNA TGTGCCAGCAGCCTAGCGGGGTATACCTACGAGCAGTACTTC. It yields the protein CASSLAGYTYEQYF.

The chain joins TRBV25-1 to TRBJ2-7; a weak D match, TRBD1 (5 bases). The V gene's germline CDR1 is MGHDK and CDR2 SYGVNS. V shed 4 bases and J shed 3 bases, with 19 bases lying between them. CDR3 size: 16 residues. The CDR3 bases are TGTGCCAGCAGTGCGCTCAGTTGGGGCGGTAACTACGAGCAGTACTTC. It is translated as CASSALSWGGNYEQYF.

This chain connects TRBV6-6 to TRBJ1-6; 8 bases match TRBD1. The CDR3 loop spans 13 amino acids. Trimming at V came to 6 bases and at J to 9 bases, leaving 4 bases not matched to a gene. From germline, CDR1 is MNHNY and CDR2 SVGAGI (reference sequence). The CDR3 sequence is CASRQGDGSPLHF. The CDR3 nucleotides are TGTGCCAGCAGACAGGGGGACGGTTCACCCCTCCACTTT.

CDR3 sequence reads: CASRRFETGLSGNTIYF. CDR3 DNA: TGTGCCAGTCGCCGATTTGAGACAGGCCTCTCTGGAAACACCATATATTTT. The chain combines TRBV19 with TRBJ1-3; tentatively, D is TRBD1 (6 bases). CDR1 LNHDA and CDR2 SQIVND come from the germline V gene (reference sequence). V dropped 8 bases and J dropped 0 bases, with 20 bases sitting between them. The CDR3 sequence is 17 residues long.

The J gene is TRBJ2-7, the V gene TRBV6-1; D is ambiguous. Between the trimmed V and J ends, which lost 5 bases and 4 bases, there was a span of 9 bases. CDR1 is MNHNS and CDR2 is SASEGT in the germline V gene. The CDR3 is 12 amino acids. The CDR3 DNA is TGTGCCAGCAGTTTGGTGGCTTACGAGCAGTACTTC. Its translation is CASSLVAYEQYF.